A selection of T cell receptor beta chains follows, all from one sample in a study of blood T cell repertoires in COVID-19. Clones were read by immunoSEQ multiplex PCR, and TCRdb kept only the in-frame ones, dropping some. The table includes a few hundred thousand clones, nearly 90% detected once. The sequencing input was peripheral blood. The receptors stem from a woman in her fifties or sixties with COVID-19, enrolled during active disease. Each CDR3 is given with its conserved first and last residue. D genes are given only for firm matches. Size is stated for part of the rows, as once, few or many counts, or as a class when the clone is expanded.

d_call	clone_size	v_call	j_call	cdr3_aa	cdr3_nt
TRBD2	-	TRBV5-1	TRBJ2-1	CASSFRLAGMSHEQFF	TGCGCCAGCAGCTTTCGACTAGCGGGCATGTCGCATGAGCAGTTCTTC
-	-	TRBV7-6	TRBJ1-2	CASSLGGQTFDGYTF	TGTGCCAGCAGCCTAGGAGGACAGACCTTCGATGGCTACACCTTC
-	-	TRBV5-4	TRBJ1-1	CASSLRATGNTEAFF	TGTGCCAGCAGCTTGAGGGCTACAGGGAACACTGAAGCTTTCTTT
-	-	TRBV4-3	TRBJ2-7	CASSQDGRSYEQYF	TGCGCCAGCAGCCAAGATGGCAGGTCCTACGAGCAGTACTTC
TRBD1	-	TRBV14	TRBJ2-1	CASSQYRGYFAYNEQFF	TGTGCCAGCAGCCAATACAGGGGGTACTTTGCGTACAATGAGCAGTTCTTC
-	-	TRBV29-1	TRBJ1-1	CSVCRGDTEAFF	TGCAGCGTGTGCAGGGGCGACACTGAAGCTTTCTTT
TRBD1	-	TRBV5-1	TRBJ1-2	CASSLASVTGDYTF	TGCGCCAGCAGCTTGGCCTCGGTGACAGGGGACTACACCTTC
-	once	TRBV7-2	TRBJ1-4	CASSLAGGHSEKLFF	TGTGCCAGCAGCTTAGCGGGTGGGCATAGTGAAAAACTGTTTTTT
-	-	TRBV5-1	TRBJ1-5	CASSSSGNQPQHF	TGCGCCAGCAGCTCCTCAGGCAATCAGCCCCAGCATTTT
-	once	TRBV5-1	TRBJ1-3	CASSPQGIGNTIYF	TGCGCCAGCAGCCCACAGGGAATCGGAAACACCATATATTTT
-	-	TRBV6-5	TRBJ1-5	CASSYEVQGQPQHF	TGTGCCAGCAGTTACGAGGTTCAGGGTCAGCCCCAGCATTTT
TRBD2	-	TRBV10-3	TRBJ2-3	CAISDTGGRTKDTQYF	TGTGCCATCAGTGATACGGGGGGGCGCACCAAGGATACGCAGTATTTT
-	-	TRBV6-2/TRBV6-3	TRBJ1-5	CASSYVAGWGNQPQHF	TGTGCCAGCAGTTACGTAGCAGGGTGGGGCAATCAGCCCCAGCATTTT
TRBD1	-	TRBV5-1	TRBJ2-7	CASSLGQGPSEQYF	TGCGCCAGCAGCCTTGGACAGGGCCCCTCCGAGCAGTACTTC